The next 32 T cell receptor beta chains were all read from a single sample in a study of shared T cell receptors in the human thymus. Measured with immunoSEQ multiplex PCR; TCRdb has only the in-frame clones, and not every one. The sample comprises some 660,000 clones, over 75% of which are singletons, and 0.0094% rests with the top ten. This same sample was also part of a study on human thymus T cells.

The sample was thymocytes. These receptors came from a boy younger than two with a congenital heart defect.

J is TRBJ2-7 and V is TRBV10-2; D call uncertain. The CDR3 extends over 16 amino acids. CDR1 is WSHSY, CDR2 SAAADI, per germline. V was cut by 6 bases and J by 0 bases, with 18 bases left in between. The CDR3: CASSYTVGPASYEQYF. In nucleotides, the CDR3 is TGCGCCAGCAGCTATACAGTGGGCCCGGCCTCCTACGAGCAGTACTTC.

The rearrangement uses TRBV4-1 and TRBJ2-5; unclear D gene. Germline V gene sequence: CDR1 MGHRA, CDR2 YSYEKL. This CDR3 has 15 amino acids. Trimming shortened V by 3 bases and J by 1 base, and 12 bases separated the two germline ends. CDR3 nucleotides: TGCGCCAGCAGCCACGAGGAGCGCAGCCAAGAGACCCAGTACTTC. Translation gives CASSHEERSQETQYF.

J is TRBJ2-3 and V is TRBV25-1, with D tentatively TRBD1 (6 bases). The V end lost 5 bases, the J end lost 8 bases, and 26 bases lay between the germline ends. CDR3 length: 17 residues. CDR1 is MGHDK, CDR2 SYGVNS, per germline. This chain's CDR3 is CASSTPGHWFYFTTQYF. CDR3 in DNA: TGTGCCAGCAGTACCCCGGGACATTGGTTTTACTTTACTACGCAGTATTTT.

The rearrangement joins TRBV5-1 to TRBJ1-2; possible D gene TRBD1, 6 bases. Germline CDR1 SGHRS, CDR2 YFSETQ. The ends were cut back, 4 bases at V and 3 bases at J, with 19 bases in the middle. The CDR3 extends over 16 amino acids. CDR3 in DNA: TGCGCCAGCAGCCCCGAGAGAGGGGGGGACCACTATGGCTACACCTTC. Encoded protein: CASSPERGGDHYGYTF.

This clone was observed a single time. The chain joins TRBV5-8 to TRBJ2-3, with TRBD1 matching over 7 bases. This CDR3 has 17 residues. Trimming removed 0 bases from V and 0 bases from J; junction bases left unmatched: 7. Germline CDR1 and CDR2: SGHTS and YDEGEE. CDR3 bases: TGTGCCAGCAGCTTGGTAGGACAGGATGGAAGCACAGATACGCAGTATTTT. Its protein product is CASSLVGQDGSTDTQYF. Using reference TRBV5-8 and TRBJ2-3 for the parts outside the CDR3, the full variable domain is EAGVTQSPTHLIKTRGQQATLRCSPISGHTSVYWYQQALGLGLQFLLWYDEGEERNRGNFPPRFSGRQFPNYSSELNVNALELEDSALYLCASSLVGQDGSTDTQYFGPGTRLTVL.

The chain couples TRBV9 to TRBJ2-3; D is ambiguous. Germline V CDR1 and CDR2: SGDLS, YYNGEE. The CDR3 contains 16 residues. V lost 0 bases and J lost 0, with 11 bases in between. The CDR3 sequence is CASSVGRCASTDTQYF. CDR3 nucleotides: TGTGCCAGCAGCGTAGGGAGATGCGCTAGCACAGATACGCAGTATTTT.

The CDR3 is CASSLGQTGDTQYF. CDR3 sequence (DNA): TGTGCCAGCAGCTTGGGCCAGACTGGGGATACGCAGTATTTT. The chain recombines TRBV5-4 with TRBJ2-3; unclear D gene. Per germline, CDR1 SGHNT and CDR2 YYREEE (reference sequence). The V gene lost 0 bases and the J gene lost 6 bases, with 11 bases spanning the gap. CDR3 length equals 14 residues. Variable domain in full (rest from reference TRBV5-4 and TRBJ2-3): ETGVTQSPTHLIKTRGQQVTLRCSSQSGHNTVSWYQQALGQGPQFIFQYYREEENGRGNFPPRFSGLQFPNYSSELNVNALELDDSALYLCASSLGQTGDTQYFGPGTRLTVL.

This chain connects TRBV4-1 to TRBJ2-1; 8 bases line up with TRBD2. The germline V gene encodes CDR1 MGHRA and CDR2 YSYEKL. The CDR3 covers 16 residues. The ends lost 3 bases at V and 4 bases at J; junction bases unmatched: 8. The CDR3 coding sequence is TGCGCCAGCAGCCACATAATAGCGGGGCCGTACAATGAGCAGTTCTTC. It translates to CASSHIIAGPYNEQFF.

The chain has TRBV7-2 and TRBJ1-4; weak D call: TRBD1 (5 bases). The CDR3 is 18 residues long. The V end lost 1 base, the J end lost 0 bases, and 15 bases lay between the germline ends. CDR1 and CDR2 from the germline V gene are SGHTA and FQGNSA. The CDR3 sequence is CASSLGGHSSATNEKLFF. The CDR3 DNA is TGTGCCAGCAGCTTAGGTGGACACTCTTCTGCAACTAATGAAAAACTGTTTTTT.

On this clone itself: Other DNA variants within this sample encode the same CDR3. The V call is TRBV7-9, the J call TRBJ2-7; 10 bases are shared with TRBD1. The CDR3 extends over 15 amino acids. V gave up 0 bases and J gave up 1 base; unmatched junction bases: 0. Germline CDR1 SEHNR, CDR2 FQNEAQ (reference sequence). The CDR3 region has the DNA TGTGCCAGCAGCTTAGCGGGACAGGGGTCCTACGAGCAGTACTTC. Its translation: CASSLAGQGSYEQYF.

V and J are TRBV2 and TRBJ2-2; D is unclear. CDR1 and CDR2 from the germline V gene are SNHLY and FYNNEI. The V end lost 3 bases, the J end lost 0 bases, and 14 bases lay between the germline ends. The CDR3 has 17 amino acids. The chain's CDR3 is CASSDSRPRPNTGELFF. CDR3 sequence (DNA): TGTGCCAGCAGTGATTCCCGGCCTAGGCCGAACACCGGGGAGCTGTTTTTT.

Here the CDR3 reads CASSGRRQGPQGYTF. The CDR3 coding sequence is TGTGCCAGCAGTGGGCGTCGACAGGGGCCGCAGGGCTACACCTTC. This chain connects TRBV27 to TRBJ1-2; 8 bases align to TRBD1. Germline V CDR1 and CDR2: MNHEY, SMNVEV (reference sequence). The CDR3 is 15 amino acids. V dropped 5 bases and J dropped 8; count of bases not matched to a gene: 13.

The chain couples TRBV7-9 to TRBJ1-1; D uncertain. Trimming took off 1 base at V and 10 bases at J, with 19 bases between the two ends. Germline CDR1 SEHNR, CDR2 FQNEAQ (reference sequence). This CDR3 has 15 residues. CDR3 nucleotide sequence: TGTGCCAGCAGCTTAGAGACCAGATCCTCCTCGGGAGCTTTCTTT. It codes for CASSLETRSSSGAFF.

V and J are TRBV14 and TRBJ2-7; D might be TRBD1 (6 bases). The CDR3 length is 16 residues. V gave up 1 base and J gave up 3 bases, with 16 bases separating them. The germline CDR1 and CDR2 sequences are SGHDN and FVKESK. The DNA of the CDR3 is TGTGCCAGCAGCCAAGTTAAGGGACATTACAACTACGAGCAGTACTTC. Its translation is CASSQVKGHYNYEQYF.

The J gene is TRBJ2-1, the V gene TRBV7-2; 10 nucleotides align to TRBD2. CDR3 size: 17 residues. The V gene's germline CDR1 is SGHTA and CDR2 FQGNSA. Trimming at V came to 1 base and at J to 3 bases, leaving 6 bases not matched to a gene. CDR3 sequence: CASSLVILAGHYNEQFF. The CDR3 bases are TGTGCCAGCAGCTTAGTAATACTAGCGGGGCACTACAATGAGCAGTTCTTC.

The V gene is TRBV5-1, the J gene TRBJ2-7; 10 bases align to TRBD1. This CDR3 comprises 15 residues. Germline V CDR1 and CDR2: SGHRS, YFSETQ. With 1 base clipped from V and 2 bases from J, the junction kept 3 bases outside the gene matches. This CDR3 reads CASSLIGTGAYEQYF. DNA for the CDR3: TGCGCCAGCAGCTTGATTGGGACAGGGGCCTACGAGCAGTACTTC. Complete variable domain (other parts from reference TRBV5-1 and TRBJ2-7): KAGVTQTPRYLIKTRGQQVTLSCSPISGHRSVSWYQQTPGQGLQFLFEYFSETQRNKGNFPGRFSGRQFSNSRSEMNVSTLELGDSALYLCASSLIGTGAYEQYFGPGTRLTVT.

This clone has just one count. The chain uses TRBV14 and TRBJ2-3; D is possibly TRBD2 (6 bases). This CDR3 region has 16 residues. V lost 5 bases to trimming and J lost 0 bases, with 15 bases between them. The germline V gene encodes CDR1 SGHDN and CDR2 FVKESK. The CDR3 coding sequence is TGTGCCAGCAGCGGAGGGGCGAGACAGAGCACAGATACGCAGTATTTT. Amino acid sequence: CASSGGARQSTDTQYF.

This rearrangement joins TRBV4-1 to TRBJ2-5; D is possibly TRBD1 (6 bases). V was pared by 0 bases and J by 2 bases, with 10 bases between. The CDR3 runs to 15 residues. Germline CDR1 is MGHRA and CDR2 is YSYEKL. The CDR3 is CASSQELRGQETQYF. CDR3 sequence (DNA): TGCGCCAGCAGCCAAGAATTGAGGGGGCAAGAGACCCAGTACTTC.

This clone was observed a single time. This chain joins TRBV7-2 and TRBJ2-1; 14 bases are shared with TRBD2. The CDR3 spans 16 residues. Trimming cost V 5 bases and J 4 bases; bases outside gene matches: 4. Germline V gene data show CDR1 as SGHTA and CDR2 as FQGNSA. The CDR3 here is CASSVRLAGGYNEQFF. CDR3 DNA sequence: TGTGCCAGCAGCGTAAGACTAGCGGGAGGGTACAATGAGCAGTTCTTC.

The V and J genes are TRBV28 and TRBJ2-2; 8 bases match TRBD2. This CDR3 is 15 amino acids long. Germline V gene lookup returns CDR1 MDHEN and CDR2 SYDVKM. Trimming cost V 6 bases and J 6 bases; bases outside gene matches: 9. CDR3 in DNA: TGTGCCAGCAGACCGGGACTAGTTGAAGCCGGGGAGCTGTTTTTT. Translating gives CASRPGLVEAGELFF.

This chain links TRBV23-1 with TRBJ1-1; 7 positions agree with TRBD1. TRBV23-1 falls under the ORF class, with uncertain function. CDR3 size: 17 residues. V dropped 0 bases and J dropped 4; count of bases not matched to a gene: 11. The CDR3 DNA reads as TGCGCCAGCAGTCAATCGTTCAGACAGGGTCGGGGCACTGAAGCTTTCTTT. It specifies CASSQSFRQGRGTEAFF.

The rearrangement uses TRBV4-3 and TRBJ1-5; 7 bases are shared with TRBD1. The CDR3 contains 18 residues. Germline CDR1 and CDR2: LGHNA and YSLEER. Trimming removed 0 bases from V and 0 bases from J; junction bases left unmatched: 8. This CDR3 is CASSQDRGNRYSNQPQHF. The DNA of the CDR3 is TGCGCCAGCAGCCAAGACAGGGGGAACCGGTATAGCAATCAGCCCCAGCATTTT.

The V gene is TRBV15, the J gene TRBJ1-5; D is undetermined. CDR1 and CDR2 from the germline V gene are LNHNV and YYDKDF (reference sequence). The CDR3 spans 18 residues. Deletions cut 3 bases from V and 0 bases from J, with 18 bases between. The DNA for the CDR3 is TGTGCCACCAGCAGCGAAACCCCAAGACACCTTAGCAATCAGCCCCAGCATTTT. This translates into CATSSETPRHLSNQPQHF. Full variable domain (remainder filled in from reference TRBV15 and TRBJ1-5): DAMVIQNPRYQVTQFGKPVTLSCSQTLNHNVMYWYQQKSSQAPKLLFHYYDKDFNNEADTPDNFQSRRPNTSFCFLDIRSPGLGDTAMYLCATSSETPRHLSNQPQHFGDGTRLSIL.

The chain uses TRBV5-1 and TRBJ2-3, with 8 bases fitting TRBD2. Germline V gene lookup returns CDR1 SGHRS and CDR2 YFSETQ. V was clipped by 7 bases and J by 6 bases; unmatched bases: 19. The CDR3 runs to 17 residues. DNA of the CDR3: TGCGCCAGCTTGGATCGAGGGGGGACTAGTGCCTCCGATACGCAGTATTTT. As protein: CASLDRGGTSASDTQYF.

V is TRBV7-3 and J is TRBJ1-6, with TRBD1 matching 7 bases. The V gene's germline CDR1 is SGHTA and CDR2 FQGTGA. The V segment lost 1 base and the J segment 9 bases; nucleotides outside the gene matches: 9. This CDR3 spans 16 amino acids. This chain's CDR3 is CASSLRARGRFSPLHF. The DNA for the CDR3 is TGTGCCAGCAGCTTAAGGGCGAGGGGGCGCTTTTCACCCCTCCACTTT.

The chain employs TRBV7-9 and TRBJ1-5; no firm D call. The V and J ends lost 6 bases and 6 bases respectively, with 12 bases between them. The CDR3 contains 13 residues. Germline V CDR1 and CDR2: SEHNR, FQNEAQ (reference sequence). The CDR3 DNA reads TGTGCCAGCAGAGGAGGGAGTGGTCAGCCCCAGCATTTT. It specifies CASRGGSGQPQHF. The whole variable domain, filled in from reference TRBV7-9 and TRBJ1-5, reads DTGVSQNPRHKITKRGQNVTFRCDPISEHNRLYWYRQTLGQGPEFLTYFQNEAQLEKSRLLSDRFSAERPKGSFSTLEIQRTEQGDSAMYLCASRGGSGQPQHFGDGTRLSIL.

In DNA, the CDR3 is TGTGCCAGCAGTTACAGAGGGGGCCTTGGCACCGGGGAGCTGTTTTTT. It codes for CASSYRGGLGTGELFF. V and J are TRBV6-5 and TRBJ2-2; 7 positions agree with TRBD1. The CDR3 totals 16 residues. V was clipped by 2 bases and J by 4 bases; unmatched bases: 7. Germline V gives CDR1 MNHEY, CDR2 SVGAGI.

The chain employs TRBV9 and TRBJ2-5; the D is unclear. This CDR3 is built from 15 residues. From germline, CDR1 is SGDLS and CDR2 YYNGEE. Trimming took off 0 bases at V and 1 base at J, with 10 bases between the two ends. CDR3 sequence reads: CASSVARSPQETQYF. The CDR3 coding sequence is TGTGCCAGCAGCGTAGCCAGGTCCCCCCAAGAGACCCAGTACTTC.

This chain links TRBV7-2 with TRBJ1-5; tentative D call: TRBD1 (6 bases). Germline loops: CDR1 SGHTA, CDR2 FQGNSA. CDR3 size: 15 residues. The V and J ends lost 0 bases and 7 bases respectively, with 13 bases between them. The CDR3 spells CASSLAGGAEQPQHF. The CDR3 DNA reads as TGTGCCAGCAGCTTAGCGGGGGGGGCAGAACAGCCCCAGCATTTT.

This chain uses TRBV4-3 with TRBJ1-2; no clear D. V was trimmed by 3 bases and J by 3 bases, leaving 11 bases between them. The CDR3 runs 14 residues. CDR1 is LGHNA, CDR2 YSLEER, per germline. The CDR3 protein is CASSHGYTDYGYTF. Written as DNA, the CDR3 is TGCGCCAGCAGCCACGGATATACAGACTATGGCTACACCTTC.

J is TRBJ1-2 and V is TRBV7-9; D is ambiguous. From germline, CDR1 is SEHNR and CDR2 FQNEAQ (reference sequence). The CDR3 totals 13 residues. V was pared by 3 bases and J by 8 bases, with 13 bases between. Written as DNA, the CDR3 is TGTGCCAGCAGCTTTTATTTGGCCTGGGGCTACACCTTC. Translating gives CASSFYLAWGYTF.

This chain uses TRBV6-6 with TRBJ2-7, with no clear D. Germline loops: CDR1 MNHNY, CDR2 SVGAGI (reference sequence). Trimming pared 10 bases from V and 6 bases from J, leaving 25 bases between. The CDR3 is 15 amino acids. CDR3 protein: CATSICRLRVGEQYF. The CDR3 coding sequence is TGTGCCACCTCAATTTGTCGTCTCCGGGTGGGCGAGCAGTACTTC.